The entry that follows covers one TCR beta chain sequence. Its antigen is not yet known. Base-call qualities are not available, and no considerably larger clone is one nucleotide away. These data come from a study of PD-1 blockade in classical Hodgkin lymphoma (dated by TCRdb to the early 2020s). About the full investigation: Nivolumab dosing was 3 mg/kg intravenously every 2 weeks, continuing until either disease progression or unacceptable toxicity. The study used TCR beta sequencing and CyTOF to define a peripheral blood immune signature of response to PD-1 blockade in classical Hodgkin lymphoma. Here is what the overall study found, with its caveats: The study covered only a single clinical trial cohort, and the causes of the repertoire differences, possibly disease activity or prior therapy, were still not defined. By C4D1, a significant rise was seen in CD4+ TCR diversity but not in CD8+ TCR diversity (p=0.0027 vs p=0.16), and the rise was most apparent among complete responders (p=0.02). Baseline TCR diversity was reported to be lower in newly diagnosed patients than in healthy donors and to be lower still in relapsed/refractory patients. Lower diversity was observed in patients in whom nivolumab was started less than 1 year after ASCT, and these patients were excluded from later analyses so that confounding by immune reconstitution would be avoided. Trial patients achieving complete response had baseline diversity similar to newly diagnosed patients, whereas partial responders and progressors had significantly lower diversity.

Per the publication, the time point label means: cycle 4 day 1 (C4D1), after 6 weeks of nivolumab. Relapse after autologous stem cell transplantation had occurred in all trial patients, and cohorts A, B and C were distinguished by prior brentuximab vedotin exposure. The trial cohort was composed of approximately 56 patients with relapsed/refractory classical Hodgkin lymphoma, for whom complete response, partial response or progressive disease was recorded as best overall response. Single-agent nivolumab was administered to trial patients in the multi-cohort phase II CheckMate 205 trial. An independent review committee assessed best overall response using the 2007 International Working Group response criteria. Trial PBMCs were collected immediately before nivolumab initiation (C1D1) and during therapy at cycle 2 day 1 and cycle 4 day 1. Peripheral blood was collected in 8 mL Vacutainer Cell Preparation Tubes, from which PBMCs were isolated by centrifugation and then cryopreserved.

The V and J ends are trimmed by 5 bases and 1 base, leaving 8 bases between them. The germline V gene (reference sequence) gives CDR1 as MNHEY and CDR2 as SMNVEV. The cysteine opens and the phenylalanine closes a CDR3 of 13 amino acids. Solely the CDR3 DNA is kept, with 39 bases framed from the first base. The Qiagen DNeasy kit was used to extract genomic DNA both from unsorted PBMCs and from the negatively selected CD4+ and CD8+ fractions. Using primers that anneal to V and J segments, immunoSEQ multiplex PCR amplified the TCR beta CDR3 regions. Amplification bias was minimized using a synthetic immune receptor repertoire, and residual bias was removed computationally after sequencing. As for the authors' bioinformatics: Custom Python scripts were used to quantify repertoire diversity as the Shannon entropy index. Unsorted, CD4+ and CD8+ repertoires were examined separately, except in combined analyses, for which CD4+ and CD8+ sequences were merged in silico. A clone counted as expanded when the clone's frequency after treatment rose at least 2-fold relative to C1D1, and clones undetected at baseline were given a pseudocount of 0.5. Singleton clones were defined as clones with 0 or 1 copy at C1D1, and non-singleton clones were defined as clones with 2 or more copies. Clones expanded in unsorted samples were annotated as CD4+, CD8+ or unknown by matching protein sequences in sorted samples from the same patient. Diversity changes from C1D1 to C4D1 were tested in paired samples using Wilcoxon tests. The table comes from immuneACCESS by way of TCRdb, which keeps in-frame sequences with V and J called. Part of the clones is missing from these tables; in studies checked, under half for an unresolved V gene and the rest for unknown reasons. The V and J calls and clone size come from that table; D and trimming were worked out from the DNA. Present in this sample are roughly 50,000 clones, around nine tenths of which were seen just once. In total, the top ten clones hold approximately 6.8% of the sample.

This clonotype was sampled from a human donor with classical Hodgkin lymphoma. The sample consisted of peripheral blood mononuclear cells (PBMCs), taken before the fourth cycle of nivolumab. The chain employs TRBV27 and TRBJ2-5; the D gene is unclear. The CDR3 reads CASSTRVQETQYF. The sequenced DNA is TGTGCCAGCAGTACCCGCGTCCAAGAGACCCAGTACTTC.